The rows below give T cell receptor beta chains drawn from one sample of a study of cytomegalovirus exposure and HLA in healthy donors. The assay was immunoSEQ multiplex PCR, and TCRdb's table has in-frame clones only and misses some. The sample lists some 150,000 clones; over 60% were seen once. The sequencing input was PBMCs. All receptors derive from a male donor in good health and CMV-seronegative. The conserved cysteine and the conserved F or W are not part of the CDR3 here. Clone size appears in some rows only: once, few, many, or a class for an expanded clone.

CDR3aa | v_gene | abundance | j_gene
ASSSDSNYGYT | TRBV11-3 | few | TRBJ1-2
SVPGGSKETQY | TRBV29-1 | - | TRBJ2-5
AWTAGQGKRTEAF | TRBV30 | - | TRBJ1-1
ASSTGQTGYT | TRBV19 | - | TRBJ1-2
AWGTVNYGYT | TRBV30 | few | TRBJ1-2
ASSLTGTSEETQY | TRBV7-7 | - | TRBJ2-5
ASSPTSYNSPLH | TRBV18 | - | TRBJ1-6
ASSLRTGDSNQPQH | TRBV7-8 | - | TRBJ1-5
ASSTNYGYT | TRBV2 | - | TRBJ1-2
ASSIFPTGSTDTQY | TRBV19 | - | TRBJ2-3
AGRGFRGNEQF | TRBV30 | - | TRBJ2-1
ASRERDRNTGELF | TRBV19 | - | TRBJ2-2
ASSLLVGGFIMNTEAF | TRBV7-9 | - | TRBJ1-1
ASGSGGGETQY | TRBV9 | once | TRBJ2-5
ASSPNKGETQY | TRBV18 | - | TRBJ2-5
ASSPPGDSEAF | TRBV5-4 | - | TRBJ1-1
ASSFYRGAETQY | TRBV7-9 | - | TRBJ2-5
ASSFVSGMRGYT | TRBV28 | - | TRBJ1-2
ASSLTSGRASEQF | TRBV7-7 | - | TRBJ2-1
ASSPVQETQY | TRBV18 | once | TRBJ2-5
ASSPPGAYEQY | TRBV28 | few | TRBJ2-7
ASSSGGPGEQF | TRBV6-5 | - | TRBJ2-1
ASQQGAGEKLF | TRBV19 | - | TRBJ1-4
SVRQGTVNEQF | TRBV29-1 | - | TRBJ2-1
AWSGAVKQETQY | TRBV30 | - | TRBJ2-5
ASSYLLGGNYGYT | TRBV6-5 | - | TRBJ1-2
ASSGTGGSPYYEQY | TRBV6-1 | - | TRBJ2-7
ASSTDRLNNSPLH | TRBV7-2 | once | TRBJ1-6
ASSAPGGGPYEQY | TRBV2 | once | TRBJ2-7
ASSRGGRETDTQY | TRBV5-4 | - | TRBJ2-3
ASSRREGAHEQF | TRBV6-5 | few | TRBJ2-1
ASSLATGYEQY | TRBV5-1 | - | TRBJ2-7
ASRGGLAGGLSRDEQF | TRBV2 | - | TRBJ2-1
SGGQGSYGYT | TRBV29-1 | - | TRBJ1-2